Listed here are 29 T cell receptor beta chains from one sample, sequenced in a study of radiation and T cells in renal cell carcinoma. Only in-frame clones appear in the TCRdb table, and some are missing; sequencing was by immunoSEQ multiplex PCR. The sample has about 4,300 clones, less than 65% seen once; the top ten hold under 55%. Treatment of the sample: 15 Gy SBRT to primary tumor, nephrectomy 4 weeks later. The sample consisted of tumor tissue, taken from a patient whose treatment included radiotherapy and nephrectomy. These receptor sequences come from a woman in her sixties with renal cell carcinoma.

The V call is TRBV5-4, the J call TRBJ2-5; weak D call: TRBD1 (5 bases). CDR3 length: 14 residues. V was clipped by 0 bases and J by 4 bases, with 10 bases between them. Germline loops: CDR1 SGHNT, CDR2 YYREEE (reference sequence). The CDR3 DNA follows: TGTGCCAGCAGCTTGGGGCAGGGTGGAGAGACCCAGTACTTC. It yields the protein CASSLGQGGETQYF. Full variable domain (remainder filled in from reference TRBV5-4 and TRBJ2-5): ETGVTQSPTHLIKTRGQQVTLRCSSQSGHNTVSWYQQALGQGPQFIFQYYREEENGRGNFPPRFSGLQFPNYSSELNVNALELDDSALYLCASSLGQGGETQYFGPGTRLLVL.

The chain has TRBV19 and TRBJ1-2, with D unresolved. This CDR3 region has 14 residues. With 0 bases removed from V and 8 bases from J, the gap between germline ends came to 13 bases. Germline lookup yields CDR1 LNHDA and CDR2 SQIVND (reference sequence). CDR3 protein: CASSIEGGFGGYTF. As DNA, the CDR3 is TGTGCCAGTAGTATAGAGGGAGGATTTGGCGGCTACACCTTC.

The rearrangement links TRBV10-1 to TRBJ2-7, with unresolved D. This CDR3 contains 16 residues. Per the germline V gene, CDR1 is WNHNN and CDR2 is SYGVQD (reference sequence). V lost 3 bases and J 2 bases, leaving 17 bases between the germline ends. The CDR3, as DNA: TGCGCCAGCAGTGAAGGGCCAAGGCAGGCAGCCTACGAGCAGTACTTC. Its protein product is CASSEGPRQAAYEQYF.

This sequence joins TRBV18 and TRBJ1-1, with TRBD1 matching over 11 bases. CDR1 and CDR2 (germline): KGHSH, LQKENI. The CDR3 extends over 19 amino acids. The junction had 17 bases not matched to a gene; V was cut back by 4 bases and J by 4 bases. CDR3 sequence reads: CASSLLSGGQGVWSTEAFF. In DNA form, the CDR3 reads TGTGCCAGCTCACTCCTCAGTGGGGGACAGGGGGTCTGGAGCACTGAAGCTTTCTTT.

The genes are TRBV10-2 and TRBJ2-1; D gene ambiguous. The CDR3 is 13 residues long. Germline assignment: CDR1 WSHSY and CDR2 SAAADI. Between the trimmed V and J ends, which lost 2 bases and 3 bases, there was a span of 5 bases. The CDR3 DNA is TGCGCCAGCAGTGAGACCGACTACAATGAGCAGTTCTTC. Protein sequence: CASSETDYNEQFF.

V gene TRBV5-1 combines with J gene TRBJ2-2; 8 nucleotides match TRBD2. The CDR3 extends over 16 amino acids. The V segment lost 1 base and the J segment 9 bases; nucleotides outside the gene matches: 11. Germline V lookup: CDR1 SGHRS, CDR2 YFSETQ. DNA for the CDR3: TGCGCCAGCAGCTTGACCGGGAGGGGGAACCGTTGGGAGCTGTTTTTT. This encodes CASSLTGRGNRWELFF. The entire variable domain, with the rest obtained from reference TRBV5-1 and TRBJ2-2, is as follows: KAGVTQTPRYLIKTRGQQVTLSCSPISGHRSVSWYQQTPGQGLQFLFEYFSETQRNKGNFPGRFSGRQFSNSRSEMNVSTLELGDSALYLCASSLTGRGNRWELFFGEGSRLTVL.

The chain recombines TRBV2 with TRBJ1-1, with D unclear. The germline gives CDR1 SNHLY, CDR2 FYNNEI. Deletions cut 8 bases from V and 0 bases from J, with 7 bases between. This CDR3 is built from 12 residues. CDR3 sequence reads: CASGYLNTEAFF. The CDR3 DNA sequence: TGTGCCAGCGGCTACCTGAACACTGAAGCTTTCTTT.

The chain carries TRBV7-2 and TRBJ1-2; TRBD1 might be the D (5 bases). The CDR3 totals 13 residues. Germline V CDR1 and CDR2: SGHTA, FQGNSA. V lost 5 bases and J lost 2, with 9 bases in between. This chain's CDR3 is CASSPAGNYGYTF. The CDR3 nucleotides read TGTGCCAGCAGCCCCGCAGGGAACTATGGCTACACCTTC.

V is TRBV7-9 and J is TRBJ2-3; TRBD2 agrees at 10 bases. V was clipped by 1 base and J by 5 bases; unmatched bases: 6. Germline-derived CDR1 and CDR2 are SEHNR and FQNEAQ (reference sequence). This CDR3 is built from 16 residues. In nucleotides, the CDR3 is TGTGCCAGCAGCTTAGGGCTAGCGGGAGTCATAGATACGCAGTATTTT. This codes for CASSLGLAGVIDTQYF. Based on the CDR3 plus reference TRBV7-9 and TRBJ2-3, the full variable domain is DTGVSQNPRHKITKRGQNVTFRCDPISEHNRLYWYRQTLGQGPEFLTYFQNEAQLEKSRLLSDRFSAERPKGSFSTLEIQRTEQGDSAMYLCASSLGLAGVIDTQYFGPGTRLTVL.

CDR3 protein: CASSFGGPSSYNSPLHF. The CDR3 region has the DNA TGTGCCAGCAGTTTCGGGGGACCGAGCTCCTATAATTCACCCCTCCACTTT. J is TRBJ1-6 and V is TRBV28; D may be TRBD1 (5 bases). The CDR3 covers 17 residues. Germline CDR1 reads MDHEN; CDR2 reads SYDVKM. V shed 3 bases and J shed 0 bases, with 12 bases lying between them.

V is TRBV7-3 and J is TRBJ2-1, with 12 bases matching TRBD2. The germline CDR1 and CDR2 sequences are SGHTA and FQGTGA. V lost 2 bases, J lost 6 bases, and 5 bases stayed unmatched. CDR3 length: 16 residues. CDR3 bases: TGTGCCAGCAGCTTACGGACTAGCGGGGCCGCCAATGAGCAGTTCTTC. Its protein is CASSLRTSGAANEQFF.

This rearrangement joins TRBV6-4 to TRBJ2-1, with 9 bases that match TRBD2. The CDR3 is 15 amino acids. The V gene's germline CDR1 is MRHNA and CDR2 SNTAGT. V lost 2 bases, J lost 4 bases, and 3 bases stayed unmatched. Here the CDR3 DNA reads TGTGCCAGCAGTGACGGGCTAGCGGGGTACAATGAGCAGTTCTTC. This codes for CASSDGLAGYNEQFF.

The rearrangement uses TRBV2 and TRBJ2-3; TRBD2 aligns across 7 bases. Trimming at V came to 6 bases and at J to 2 bases, leaving 5 bases not matched to a gene. The CDR3 runs to 14 residues. In germline, CDR1 is SNHLY, CDR2 FYNNEI. Here the CDR3 DNA reads TGTGCCAGCAGGGACTGGGACTACACAGATACGCAGTATTTT. It encodes CASRDWDYTDTQYF.

V is TRBV6-5 and J is TRBJ2-1, with 10 bases matching TRBD1. V lost 2 bases and J lost 6; bases outside the gene matches: 4. Germline CDR1 reads MNHEY; CDR2 reads SVGAGI. The length of the CDR3 is 15 residues. In DNA form, the CDR3 reads TGTGCCAGCAGTTACACAAGGACAGGGGGCAATGAGCAGTTCTTC. This translates into CASSYTRTGGNEQFF.

The chain carries TRBV10-3 and TRBJ2-3; no reliable D call. Trimming pared 0 bases from V and 8 bases from J, leaving 12 bases between. The CDR3 is 14 amino acids. Germline V gene sequence: CDR1 ENHRY, CDR2 SYGVKD. The CDR3 DNA follows: TGTGCCATCAGTGAGTCGAGCTCAGCCGGTACGCAGTATTTT. It codes for CAISESSSAGTQYF.

The V call is TRBV6-4, the J call TRBJ1-2; no clear D. The CDR3 contains 12 residues. Between the trimmed V and J ends, which lost 2 bases and 8 bases, there was a span of 9 bases. The germline CDR1 and CDR2 sequences are MRHNA and SNTAGT. The CDR3 DNA sequence: TGTGCCAGCAGTGACAGGGCAAGAGGCTACACCTTC. This sequence encodes CASSDRARGYTF.

The chain is built from TRBV5-1 and TRBJ2-1, with 10 bases that match TRBD1. After removal of 2 bases from V and 8 bases from J, the junction contained 7 bases not matched to a gene. Germline V gene sequence: CDR1 SGHRS, CDR2 YFSETQ. CDR3 size: 15 residues. CDR3 amino acids: CASSLTGTGAYEQFF. DNA for the CDR3: TGCGCCAGCAGCTTAACCGGGACAGGGGCCTATGAGCAGTTCTTC.

This sequence joins TRBV4-2 and TRBJ1-2; 7 positions agree with TRBD1. The J segment lost 5 bases and the V segment lost 2 bases, leaving 14 bases of the junction unmatched. The germline gives CDR1 LGHNA, CDR2 YNFKEQ. The CDR3 runs to 17 residues. The CDR3 bases are TGTGCCAGCAGCCAACCTGGTTGGGAGGGGGCGAGGTATGGCTACACCTTC. Translated: CASSQPGWEGARYGYTF.

This rearrangement joins TRBV18 to TRBJ2-7; D perhaps matches TRBD1 (6 bases). The CDR3 totals 16 residues. CDR1 and CDR2 (germline): KGHSH, LQKENI. V lost 3 bases and J 3 bases, leaving 18 bases between the germline ends. The CDR3 nucleotides read TGTGCCAGCTCACCGAACAGGGATTTGGGGAGCTACGAGCAGTACTTC. Translating it yields CASSPNRDLGSYEQYF.

This clone is labeled large (0.1 to 1%). J is TRBJ1-5 and V is TRBV9; D ambiguous. The CDR3 runs to 16 residues. V was shortened by 0 bases and J by 3 bases, with 13 bases between the two germline ends. Per germline, CDR1 SGDLS and CDR2 YYNGEE. DNA of the CDR3: TGTGCCAGCAGCGTAGGGGCAGGATTGCTCAATCAGCCCCAGCATTTT. Residues: CASSVGAGLLNQPQHF.

V gene TRBV25-1 combines with J gene TRBJ1-1; TRBD1 agrees at 11 bases. The V gene's germline CDR1 is MGHDK and CDR2 SYGVNS. The V segment lost 6 bases and the J segment 3 bases; nucleotides outside the gene matches: 15. CDR3 length equals 18 residues. DNA for the CDR3: TGTGCCAGCAGGAGAGGGCTGGGGACAGGGGGAAAGTACACTGAAGCTTTCTTT. Translating gives CASRRGLGTGGKYTEAFF.

The chain combines TRBV5-4 with TRBJ1-4, with 9 bases fitting TRBD1. CDR3 length: 15 amino acids. Trimming cost V 5 bases and J 7 bases; bases outside gene matches: 9. Germline loops: CDR1 SGHNT, CDR2 YYREEE (reference sequence). The CDR3 DNA is TGTGCCAGCAGTAGGGGACAGGGAAGTGTTGAAAAACTGTTTTTT. Translating it yields CASSRGQGSVEKLFF.

Concerning this clone: A much larger clone differs from this one at a single base, so this may be a read error. The sample carries other DNA sequences with the same CDR3. This chain joins TRBV9 and TRBJ2-2; 8 bases align to TRBD2. The V and J ends lost 4 bases and 1 base, in that order; junction bases with no gene match: 6. The CDR3 runs 16 residues. Germline lookup yields CDR1 SGDLS and CDR2 YYNGEE. CDR3 nucleotide sequence: TGTGCCAGCAGCCCGCGGGCGGGGGGGAACACCGGGGAGCTGTTTTTT. Translation gives CASSPRAGGNTGELFF.

The V call is TRBV30, the J call TRBJ2-3; D is uncertain. Trimming took 2 bases from V and 4 from J, leaving 10 bases between them. Germline CDR1 and CDR2: GTSNPN and SVGIG (reference sequence). This CDR3 contains 13 residues. This CDR3 reads CAWSPARADTQYF. The CDR3, as DNA: TGTGCCTGGAGTCCGGCTAGAGCAGATACGCAGTATTTT. Combining the CDR3 with reference TRBV30 and TRBJ2-3 gives the whole variable domain SQTIHQWPATLVQPVGSPLSLECTVEGTSNPNLYWYRQAAGRGLQLLFYSVGIGQISSEVPQNLSASRPQDRQFILSSKKLLLSDSGFYLCAWSPARADTQYFGPGTRLTVL.

The chain couples TRBV5-1 to TRBJ2-2; a weak D match, TRBD1 (5 bases). V was cut by 0 bases and J by 0 bases, with 6 bases left in between. Germline CDR1 SGHRS, CDR2 YFSETQ. The CDR3 has 15 amino acids. The CDR3 coding sequence is TGCGCCAGCAGCTTGGGACAGACGAACACCGGGGAGCTGTTTTTT. It specifies CASSLGQTNTGELFF.

V is TRBV5-1 and J is TRBJ1-1, with D tentatively TRBD1 (6 bases). The CDR3 covers 14 residues. V lost 5 bases, J lost 4 bases, and 15 bases lay in between. In germline, CDR1 is SGHRS, CDR2 YFSETQ. This CDR3 reads CASSPGGQFTEAFF. CDR3 nucleotides: TGCGCCAGCAGTCCGGGGGGACAATTCACTGAAGCTTTCTTT. The variable domain in full, completed from reference TRBV5-1 and TRBJ1-1, reads KAGVTQTPRYLIKTRGQQVTLSCSPISGHRSVSWYQQTPGQGLQFLFEYFSETQRNKGNFPGRFSGRQFSNSRSEMNVSTLELGDSALYLCASSPGGQFTEAFFGQGTRLTVV.

This chain connects TRBV11-2 to TRBJ2-1, with TRBD2 as a possible D gene (6 bases). Trimming cost V 5 bases and J 12 bases, with 20 bases left between them. Germline V gene data show CDR1 as SGHAT and CDR2 as FQNNGV. The CDR3 is made up of 14 amino acids. CDR3 bases: TGTGCCAGCAGCCCAGGGACTTCCCGGGTGGGGCAGTTCTTC. The encoded protein is CASSPGTSRVGQFF.

The rearrangement links TRBV9 to TRBJ2-5, with 13 bases that match TRBD2. Germline CDR1 is SGDLS and CDR2 is YYNGEE. Trimming at V came to 0 bases and at J to 6 bases, leaving 5 bases not matched to a gene. The CDR3 is 16 residues long. The CDR3 nucleotides are TGTGCCAGCAGCGTAGGAACTAGCGGGGGGGCAAAGACCCAGTACTTC. Translated: CASSVGTSGGAKTQYF.

The CDR3 region has the DNA TGCGCCAGCAGCTTGGCCCAGGGAGCCGGGGAGCTGTTTTTT. It specifies CASSLAQGAGELFF. This chain connects TRBV5-1 to TRBJ2-2, with D perhaps TRBD1 or TRBD2 (5 bases each). CDR3 length: 14 residues. Germline loops: CDR1 SGHRS, CDR2 YFSETQ. The V end was cut by 0 bases, the J end by 6 bases, with 9 bases between.